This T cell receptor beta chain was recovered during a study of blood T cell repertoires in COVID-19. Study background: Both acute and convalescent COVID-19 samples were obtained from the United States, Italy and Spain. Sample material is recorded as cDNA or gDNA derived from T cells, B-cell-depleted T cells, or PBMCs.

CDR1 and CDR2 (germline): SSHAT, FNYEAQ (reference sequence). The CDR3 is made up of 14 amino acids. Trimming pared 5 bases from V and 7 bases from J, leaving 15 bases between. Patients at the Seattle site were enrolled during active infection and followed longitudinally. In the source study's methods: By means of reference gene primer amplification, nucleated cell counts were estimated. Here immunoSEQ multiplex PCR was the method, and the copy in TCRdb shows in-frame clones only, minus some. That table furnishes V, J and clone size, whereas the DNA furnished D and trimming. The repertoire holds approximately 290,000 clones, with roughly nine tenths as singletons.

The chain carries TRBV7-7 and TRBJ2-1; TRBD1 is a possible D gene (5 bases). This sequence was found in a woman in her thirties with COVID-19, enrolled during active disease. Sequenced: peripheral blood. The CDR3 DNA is TGTGCCAGCAGCACTTCAGGGAAGGGGAATGAGCAGTTCTTC. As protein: CASSTSGKGNEQFF.